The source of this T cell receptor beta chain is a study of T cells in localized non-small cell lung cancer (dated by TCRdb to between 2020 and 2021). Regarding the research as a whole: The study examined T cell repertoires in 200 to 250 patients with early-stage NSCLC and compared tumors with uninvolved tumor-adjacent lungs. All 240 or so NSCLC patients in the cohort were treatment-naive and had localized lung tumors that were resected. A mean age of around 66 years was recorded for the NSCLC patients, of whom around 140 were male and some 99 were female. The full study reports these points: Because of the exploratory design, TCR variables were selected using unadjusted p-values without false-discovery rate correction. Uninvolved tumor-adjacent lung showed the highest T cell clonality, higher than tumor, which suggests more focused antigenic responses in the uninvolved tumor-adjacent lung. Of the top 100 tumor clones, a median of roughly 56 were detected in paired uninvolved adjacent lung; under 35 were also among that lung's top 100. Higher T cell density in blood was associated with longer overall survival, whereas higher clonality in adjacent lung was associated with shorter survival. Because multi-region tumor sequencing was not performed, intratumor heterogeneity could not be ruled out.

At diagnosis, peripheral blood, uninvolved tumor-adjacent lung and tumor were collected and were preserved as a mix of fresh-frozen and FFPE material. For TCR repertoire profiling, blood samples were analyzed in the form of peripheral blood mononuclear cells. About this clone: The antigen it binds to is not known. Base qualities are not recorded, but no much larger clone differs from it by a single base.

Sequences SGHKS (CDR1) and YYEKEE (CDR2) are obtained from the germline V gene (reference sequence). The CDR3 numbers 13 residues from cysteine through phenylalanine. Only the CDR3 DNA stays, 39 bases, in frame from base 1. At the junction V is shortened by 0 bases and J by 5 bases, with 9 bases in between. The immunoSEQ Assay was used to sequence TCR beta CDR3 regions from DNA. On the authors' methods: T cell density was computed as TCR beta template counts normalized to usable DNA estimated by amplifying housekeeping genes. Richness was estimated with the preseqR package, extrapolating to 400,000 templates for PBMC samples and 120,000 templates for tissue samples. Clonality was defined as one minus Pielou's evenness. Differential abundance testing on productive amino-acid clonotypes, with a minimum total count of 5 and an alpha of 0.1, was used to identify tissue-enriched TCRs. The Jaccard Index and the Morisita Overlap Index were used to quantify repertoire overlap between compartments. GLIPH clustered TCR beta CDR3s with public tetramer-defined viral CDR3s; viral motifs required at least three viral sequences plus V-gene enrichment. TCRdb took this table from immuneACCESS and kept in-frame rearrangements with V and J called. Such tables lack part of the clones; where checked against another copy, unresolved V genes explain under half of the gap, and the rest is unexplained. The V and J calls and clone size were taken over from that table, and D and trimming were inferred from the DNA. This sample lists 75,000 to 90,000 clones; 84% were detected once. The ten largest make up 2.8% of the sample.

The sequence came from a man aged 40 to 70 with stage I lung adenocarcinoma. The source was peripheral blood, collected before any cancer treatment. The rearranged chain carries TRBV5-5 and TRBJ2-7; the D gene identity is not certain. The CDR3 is CASSLDLLNEQYF. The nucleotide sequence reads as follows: TGTGCCAGCAGCTTGGACCTCCTGAACGAGCAGTACTTC.